The rows below give T cell receptor beta chains drawn from one sample of a study of Graves' ophthalmopathy and Graves' hyperthyroidism. Via MiXCR, TCRdb re-called the multiplex PCR reads, giving one row per CDR3 protein. This sample carries about 220,000 distinct CDR3 sequences, about a fifth of them seen once, and the ten largest clones take around 45%. The sequenced material came from peripheral blood. The receptors stem from a woman aged 50 to 60 with Graves' ophthalmopathy. The CDR3 runs from the conserved cysteine through the conserved F or W. The D gene is left open where the match is weak. Size is omitted from some rows. Given values are once, few, many or a class for expanded clones.

j_call: TRBJ1-1
d_call: TRBD1
clone_size: many
v_call: TRBV6-1
cdr3_nt: TGTGCCAGCAGCGAAACCCCCCGATTACAGGGGAGGGATGAAGCTTTCTTT
cdr3_aa: CASSETPRLQGRDEAFF

j_call: TRBJ1-2
d_call: .
clone_size: many
v_call: TRBV28
cdr3_nt: TGTGCCAGCAGTTTGCTCGGCTATGGCTACACCTTC
cdr3_aa: CASSLLGYGYTF

j_call: TRBJ1-5
d_call: .
clone_size: .
v_call: TRBV28
cdr3_nt: TGTGCCAGTAGTGCCCTTCGGGGCAATCAGCCCCAGCATTTT
cdr3_aa: CASSALRGNQPQHF

j_call: TRBJ2-7
d_call: .
clone_size: many
v_call: TRBV7-9
cdr3_nt: TGTGCCAGCAGCTTCAAGGTTAACGAGCAGTACTTC
cdr3_aa: CASSFKVNEQYF

j_call: TRBJ1-5
d_call: TRBD1
clone_size: .
v_call: TRBV12-3/TRBV12-4
cdr3_nt: TGTGCCAGCAGTACGGGACAGGGAGAAAATCAGCCCCAGCATTTT
cdr3_aa: CASSTGQGENQPQHF

j_call: TRBJ2-5
d_call: TRBD2
clone_size: many
v_call: TRBV24-1
cdr3_nt: TGTGCCACCAGTTCGGGTAGCGGGTCCCGCAGGGAGACCCAGTACTTC
cdr3_aa: CATSSGSGSRRETQYF

j_call: TRBJ2-7
d_call: TRBD1
clone_size: many
v_call: TRBV19
cdr3_nt: TGTGCCAGTAATTGGGGGACAGGGTCCAACGAGCAGTACTTC
cdr3_aa: CASNWGTGSNEQYF

j_call: TRBJ2-1
d_call: TRBD2
clone_size: many
v_call: TRBV7-2
cdr3_nt: TGTGCCAGCAGCCCCGGACTAGCGGGAATTCTTGAGCAGTTCTTC
cdr3_aa: CASSPGLAGILEQFF

j_call: TRBJ1-6
d_call: .
clone_size: many
v_call: TRBV28
cdr3_nt: TGTGCCAGCAGCCCCCCGGGTGCGGAGTCGCCCCTCCACTTT
cdr3_aa: CASSPPGAESPLHF

j_call: TRBJ2-5
d_call: TRBD1
clone_size: many
v_call: TRBV5-1
cdr3_nt: TGCGCCAGCAGTACCGGACAGGGGTGGGAGACCCAGTACTTC
cdr3_aa: CASSTGQGWETQYF

j_call: TRBJ2-5
d_call: .
clone_size: few
v_call: TRBV3-1
cdr3_nt: TGTGCCAGCAGCCAGGACCCGGGAGTCAGGGAGACCCAGTACTTC
cdr3_aa: CASSQDPGVRETQYF

j_call: TRBJ2-2
d_call: .
clone_size: .
v_call: TRBV5-1
cdr3_nt: TGCGCCAGCAGCTTGGGCCATCAGGCGACCGGGGAGCTGTTTTTT
cdr3_aa: CASSLGHQATGELFF

j_call: TRBJ2-7
d_call: TRBD1
clone_size: many
v_call: TRBV4-2
cdr3_nt: TGTGCCAGCAGCCAATCGGACAGGGAGGTGGGAGAGCAGTACTTC
cdr3_aa: CASSQSDREVGEQYF

j_call: TRBJ1-1
d_call: .
clone_size: .
v_call: TRBV19
cdr3_nt: TGTGCCAGTAGCCTAAACTCGGGGCAGGGGAACACTGAAGCTTTCTTT
cdr3_aa: CASSLNSGQGNTEAFF